This T cell receptor (beta chain) was obtained from a study of cytomegalovirus exposure and HLA in healthy donors. Notes on the study in general: Previously analyzed data showed that most TCR beta V segments were productive at a frequency of about 87% or about 30%. Usually a TCR sequence was rare, but some public TCRs were found in many donors.

This CDR3 has 14 amino acids. Germline-derived CDR1 and CDR2 are SGHTA and FQGNSA. V was pared by 3 bases and J by 4 bases, with 2 bases of the junction left unmatched. The PCR made use of 60 Vbeta and 13 Jbeta primers. Assay used: immunoSEQ multiplex PCR; TCRdb lists only in-frame clones, some missing. The profile shows fewer than 40,000 clones, 55% to 80% of them singletons. As concerns this clone: Its specificity is not known.

V gene TRBV7-2 combines with J gene TRBJ2-3; 9 nucleotides match TRBD1. The sequenced material came from PBMCs. This clonotype originated in a man aged 40-49 years in good health and CMV-seropositive. This CDR3 is CASSLTGGSDTQYF. The CDR3 DNA is TGTGCCAGCAGCTTGACAGGGGGATCAGATACGCAGTATTTT.